This TCR beta chain was identified in a study of glioma-infiltrating T cells after dendritic cell vaccination. The CDR3 has 13 amino acids. Germline CDR1 is SGHRS and CDR2 is YFSETQ. V was clipped by 3 bases and J by 10 bases; unmatched bases: 7. Repertoires were generated with immunoSEQ multiplex PCR, while TCRdb's copy carries only in-frame clones and drops some. The sample holds about 82,000 clones; about 90% are singletons and the top ten take approximately 3.4%. The rearrangement joins TRBV5-1 to TRBJ2-1; TRBD2 matches at 7 bases. This receptor was taken from a human donor with glioblastoma. Here the sequenced sample was blood, taken before dendritic cell vaccination. CDR3 loop: CASSSIAGREQFF. The CDR3 coding sequence is TGCGCCAGCAGCTCTATAGCGGGTCGGGAGCAGTTCTTC.